Listed here are 11 T cell receptor beta chains from one sample, sequenced in a study of human T cells and chemical hapten exposure. It was unfractionated whole blood from which total RNA was extracted. MiXCR was run by TCRdb on the 5' RACE reads, yielding one entry per CDR3 protein. The sample carries roughly 82,000 distinct CDR3 sequences, approximately 15% recorded once. Every receptor here comes from a female donor in good health.

The rearrangement links TRBV7-9 to TRBJ2-3; D not resolved. The CDR3 loop spans 13 amino acids. Trimming shortened V by 4 bases and J by 6 bases, and 11 bases separated the two germline ends. The germline gives CDR1 SEHNR, CDR2 FQNEAQ (reference sequence). The CDR3 coding sequence is TGTGCCAGCAGCTCCGACCCTCGTGATACGCAGTATTTT. Amino acid sequence: CASSSDPRDTQYF.

The rearrangement joins TRBV11-1 to TRBJ1-1; D is possibly TRBD1 (6 bases). CDR3 length: 12 residues. The germline CDR1 and CDR2 sequences are SGHAT and FQDESV (reference sequence). V lost 6 bases and J lost 1, with 6 bases in between. CDR3 sequence (DNA): TGTGCCAGCAGGACAGGGAACACTGAAGCTTTCTTT. Translation gives CASRTGNTEAFF.

This clonotype was seen a few times. The V call is TRBV5-1, the J call TRBJ1-1; D gene ambiguous. Trimming left V 0 bases short and J 4 bases short, with 13 bases between. The CDR3 runs to 15 residues. Germline loops: CDR1 SGHRS, CDR2 YFSETQ. The CDR3 loop is CASSLEGPSTTEAFF. The CDR3 bases are TGCGCCAGCAGCTTGGAGGGCCCCTCTACCACTGAAGCTTTCTTT.

This clonotype appeared once. The rearrangement uses TRBV20-1 and TRBJ2-7; maybe TRBD1 (7 bases). This CDR3 spans 12 amino acids. Trimming left V 5 bases short and J 9 bases short, with 17 bases between. Germline loops: CDR1 DFQATT, CDR2 SNEGSKA (reference sequence). CDR3 region: CSAGGTALTQYF. As DNA, the CDR3 is TGCAGTGCTGGGGGGACAGCTTTAACGCAGTACTTC.

The chain is built from TRBV7-2 and TRBJ2-1; perhaps D is TRBD1 or TRBD2 (5 bases each). Germline CDR1 SGHTA, CDR2 FQGNSA. This CDR3 spans 13 amino acids. Trimming shortened V by 3 bases and J by 6 bases, and 9 bases separated the two germline ends. The CDR3 here is CASSLGPTNEQFF. In nucleotides, the CDR3 is TGTGCCAGCAGCTTGGGACCGACCAATGAGCAGTTCTTC.

In its sample, this clonotype was seen a few times. The gene calls are TRBV10-3 and TRBJ2-2; D could derive from TRBD1 or TRBD2 (5 bases each). V lost 4 bases, J lost 5 bases, and 11 bases lay in between. The CDR3 length is 14 residues. Germline loops: CDR1 ENHRY, CDR2 SYGVKD. The CDR3 DNA reads as TGTGCCATCAGTGGAGGGACCGGAACCGGGGAGCTGTTTTTT. Protein sequence: CAISGGTGTGELFF.

This clonotype was picked up a small number of times. The V gene is TRBV3-1, the J gene TRBJ1-1; unclear D gene. The CDR3 consists of 16 residues. The V end lost 1 base, the J end lost 5 bases, and 17 bases lay between the germline ends. Germline values: CDR1 LGHDT, CDR2 YNNKEL (reference sequence). The CDR3 DNA follows: TGTGCCAGCAGCCAAGTTAGATCAAGGCCGGGAACTGAAGCTTTCTTT. Its translation is CASSQVRSRPGTEAFF.

This clonotype was counted only a few times. The rearrangement links TRBV4-2 to TRBJ1-6; D gene uncertain. The CDR3 is made up of 15 amino acids. V shed 0 bases and J shed 7 bases, with 10 bases lying between them. Germline CDR1 is LGHNA and CDR2 is YNFKEQ. CDR3 in amino acids: CASSQDVKGNSPLHF. As DNA, the CDR3 is TGTGCCAGCAGCCAAGACGTCAAAGGGAATTCACCCCTCCACTTT.

The gene calls are TRBV29-1 and TRBJ1-3; perhaps TRBD1 as D (5 bases). The CDR3 covers 13 residues. The V gene's germline CDR1 is SQVTM and CDR2 ANQGSEA. The V end was cut by 6 bases, the J end by 4 bases, with 13 bases between. The CDR3 protein is CSVSRESGNTIYF. In nucleotides, the CDR3 is TGCAGCGTCTCCAGGGAATCCGGAAACACCATATATTTT. Drawing the rest from reference TRBV29-1 and TRBJ1-3, the complete variable domain is SAVISQKPSRDICQRGTSLTIQCQVDSQVTMMFWYRQQPGQSLTLIATANQGSEATYESGFVIDKFPISRPNLTFSTLTVSNMSPEDSSIYLCSVSRESGNTIYFGEGSWLTVV.

V usage is TRBV28 and J usage is TRBJ1-1; D gene uncertain. CDR3 length equals 13 residues. The germline V and J ends were trimmed by 3 bases and 0 bases, with 5 bases remaining between them. CDR1 and CDR2 (germline): MDHEN, SYDVKM. The CDR3 is CASSLGMNTEAFF. In nucleotides, the CDR3 is TGTGCCAGCAGTTTGGGGATGAACACTGAAGCTTTCTTT.

The chain employs TRBV4-1 and TRBJ1-2, with a tentative D call TRBD1 (6 bases). Germline CDR1 MGHRA, CDR2 YSYEKL. The V end was cut by 5 bases, the J end by 3 bases, with 10 bases between. The CDR3 has 13 residues. The CDR3 sequence is CASSTQGYYGYTF. The CDR3 region has the DNA TGCGCCAGCAGCACACAGGGTTACTATGGCTACACCTTC.